The rows below give T cell receptor beta chains drawn from one sample of a study of cytomegalovirus exposure and HLA in healthy donors. Clones were sequenced by immunoSEQ multiplex PCR, and TCRdb holds only the in-frame ones, with some missing. The table shows approximately 180,000 clones, with around 86% occurring only once. The sample consisted of PBMCs. These receptor sequences come from a young man in good health and CMV-seropositive. Both conserved end residues are part of each CDR3. The D gene is left open where the match is weak. Clone size, where shown, is once, few, many, or a class for clones that have expanded.

d_call	clone_size	v_call	j_call	cdr3_nt	cdr3_aa
.	.	TRBV7-3	TRBJ2-3	TGTGCCAGCAGCCCGTCCGAGGGAGATACGCAGTATTTT	CASSPSEGDTQYF
.	.	TRBV5-1	TRBJ1-3	TGCGCCAGCAGCTCGTCAGTCGGAAACACCATATATTTT	CASSSSVGNTIYF
.	.	TRBV27	TRBJ2-5	TGTGCCAGCAGTCCAAACCAAGAGACCCAGTACTTC	CASSPNQETQYF
.	.	TRBV7-2	TRBJ1-6	TGTGCCAGCAGCTTAGTAGCAGGGCGGAATAATTCACCCCTCCACTTT	CASSLVAGRNNSPLHF
.	.	TRBV6-4	TRBJ2-5	TGTGCCAGCAGTGAGCTCCCGTCAGGCGCCCAGTACTTC	CASSELPSGAQYF
.	.	TRBV7-2	TRBJ2-1	TGTGCCAGCAGCCCTGGGGGGTATGAGCAGTTCTTC	CASSPGGYEQFF
TRBD1	few	TRBV6-6	TRBJ2-7	TGTGCCATCCGGACAGGGAGCGAGCAGTACTTC	CAIRTGSEQYF
TRBD2	.	TRBV7-2	TRBJ2-1	TGTGCCAGCAGCGCGGGACTAGGCTTTTACAATGAGCAGTTCTTC	CASSAGLGFYNEQFF
TRBD2	.	TRBV9	TRBJ2-1	TGTGCCAGCAGCGTAGCTACTCGGGCTAGCGGGGGCAATGAGCAGTTCTTC	CASSVATRASGGNEQFF
TRBD2	.	TRBV9	TRBJ2-1	TGTGCCAGCCGCGCTGGGGGACTAGAGACCAATGAGCAGTTCTTC	CASRAGGLETNEQFF